The subject of this entry is one TCR beta chain. The source of the sample is a study of blood T cell repertoires in COVID-19. Study as a whole: Samples of COVID-19 (acute and convalescent) were obtained from the United States, Italy and Spain.

Germline-derived CDR1 and CDR2 are MNHEY and SMNVEV (reference sequence). CDR3 length: 14 amino acids. V trimming: 0 bases; J trimming: 7 bases; junction bases outside the gene matches: 3. Using immunoSEQ multiplex PCR, the repertoire was profiled, and TCRdb retains in-frame clones only, with some absent. The sample shows around 290,000 clones, approximately 91% of them seen only once. Adults between about 18 and 89 years of age took part from about 24 US areas. Grouping used clinical history reported by participants in a survey and questionnaire. Cohort 3 donors were reported recovered after two negative PCRs, clearance, or symptom resolution.

This TCR derives from a woman aged 40 to 50 who had recovered from COVID-19. Sequencing was carried out using PBMCs or T cells enriched from blood (not recorded which). The rearrangement uses TRBV27 and TRBJ1-5; TRBD1 aligns across 7 bases. The CDR3 sequence is CASSLSGGAQPQHF. The CDR3 DNA is TGTGCCAGCAGTTTATCAGGGGGCGCACAGCCCCAGCATTTT.